The 20 T cell receptor beta chains in this list originate from one sample, sequenced in a study of cytomegalovirus exposure and HLA in healthy donors. The PCR ran on 60 Vbeta and 13 Jbeta primers. Produced via immunoSEQ multiplex PCR; TCRdb's table is partial and in-frame only. The table has 200,000 or so clones, 75% to 80% seen once. The specimen was PBMCs. The receptors here all came from a woman between 25 and 40 years old in good health and CMV-seropositive.

V gene TRBV19 combines with J gene TRBJ2-3; D perhaps matches TRBD2 (7 bases). V was pared by 3 bases and J by 5 bases, with 9 bases between. The CDR3 is made up of 13 amino acids. Germline CDR1 and CDR2: LNHDA and SQIVND (reference sequence). The CDR3 is CASSMGGGDTQYF. In nucleotides, the CDR3 is TGTGCCAGTAGTATGGGAGGGGGAGATACGCAGTATTTT.

Comments on this clone: This specimen includes other DNA sequences encoding the same CDR3. This sequence joins TRBV9 and TRBJ1-3; D ambiguous. Germline V gene data show CDR1 as SGDLS and CDR2 as YYNGEE. V was clipped by 2 bases and J by 4 bases, with 7 bases between them. The CDR3 consists of 13 residues. CDR3 sequence: CASSVEGGNTIYF. CDR3 DNA sequence: TGTGCCAGCAGCGTCGAGGGCGGAAACACCATATATTTT.

V gene TRBV28 combines with J gene TRBJ1-1; maybe TRBD1 (5 bases). Deletions cut 6 bases from V and 2 bases from J, with 16 bases between. The germline V gene encodes CDR1 MDHEN and CDR2 SYDVKM. The CDR3 length is 15 residues. The CDR3 sequence is CASSSLGQQNTEAFF. The CDR3 bases are TGTGCCAGCAGCTCCCTGGGGCAGCAAAACACTGAAGCTTTCTTT.

The chain combines TRBV28 with TRBJ1-2, with TRBD1 matching 8 bases. The V gene's germline CDR1 is MDHEN and CDR2 SYDVKM. This CDR3 region has 13 residues. V was pared by 8 bases and J by 7 bases, with 9 bases of the junction left unmatched. The CDR3 bases are TGTGCCAGCTGTCCCCAGGGGGCTCGTGGCTACACCTTC. Translating gives CASCPQGARGYTF.

The V gene is TRBV15, the J gene TRBJ2-7, with 9 bases identical to TRBD1. From germline, CDR1 is LNHNV and CDR2 YYDKDF (reference sequence). This CDR3 has 15 residues. With V trimmed by 4 bases and J by 6 bases, 10 bases remained unmatched. The chain's CDR3 is CATSNPGQGPTEQYF. The CDR3 nucleotides are TGTGCCACCAGCAATCCGGGACAGGGACCGACCGAGCAGTACTTC.

V usage is TRBV27 and J usage is TRBJ2-1, with D tentatively TRBD2 (6 bases). The V end was cut by 5 bases, the J end by 8 bases, with 16 bases between. Germline V lookup: CDR1 MNHEY, CDR2 SMNVEV (reference sequence). This CDR3 is 14 amino acids long. CDR3 loop: CASSRVLAPHEQFF. CDR3 nucleotide sequence: TGTGCCAGCAGTCGCGTACTAGCACCTCATGAGCAGTTCTTC.

The chain combines TRBV6-6 with TRBJ1-2, with TRBD1 as a possible D gene (5 bases). The CDR3 spans 14 residues. The V end lost 6 bases, the J end lost 6 bases, and 17 bases lay between the germline ends. Germline values: CDR1 MNHNY, CDR2 SVGAGI (reference sequence). CDR3 protein: CASRPPGGADGYTF. The CDR3 region has the DNA TGTGCCAGCAGACCCCCGGGAGGGGCGGATGGCTACACCTTC.

The chain links TRBV27 to TRBJ2-7; 7 nucleotides agree with TRBD1. Germline V CDR1 and CDR2: MNHEY, SMNVEV (reference sequence). V lost 1 base and J lost 3; bases outside the gene matches: 3. The CDR3 totals 14 residues. CDR3 nucleotide sequence: TGTGCCAGCAGTTTATTGCCAGGGGGCTACGAGCAGTACTTC. Its translation is CASSLLPGGYEQYF.

The J gene is TRBJ1-2, the V gene TRBV6-5, with D uncertain. CDR1 is MNHEY and CDR2 is SVGAGI in the germline V gene. Trimming removed 4 bases at V and 8 bases at J, with 11 bases between. The CDR3 is 12 residues long. CDR3 residues: CASSSRGWGYTF. The DNA for the CDR3 is TGTGCCAGCAGTTCACGGGGTTGGGGCTACACCTTC.

The CDR3 loop reads CALMNRDRVGEQYF. The CDR3 DNA is TGTGCCCTGATGAACCGGGACAGGGTCGGCGAGCAGTACTTC. The chain links TRBV28 to TRBJ2-7, with 9 positions matching TRBD1. In germline, CDR1 is MDHEN, CDR2 SYDVKM. This CDR3 has 14 residues. V trimming: 11 bases; J trimming: 6 bases; junction bases outside the gene matches: 14. The whole variable domain, filled in from reference TRBV28 and TRBJ2-7, reads DVKVTQSSRYLVKRTGEKVFLECVQDMDHENMFWYRQDPGLGLRLIYFSYDVKMKEKGDIPEGYSVSREKKERFSLILESASTNQTSMYLCALMNRDRVGEQYFGPGTRLTVT.

This clone showed up many times. The sample contains more than one DNA sequence encoding this CDR3. This sequence joins TRBV11-3 and TRBJ1-1; no definite D call. The CDR3 loop spans 13 amino acids. The germline CDR1 and CDR2 sequences are SGHNT and YENEEA. V was cut by 4 bases and J by 1 base, with 7 bases left in between. The CDR3 loop is CASSYRENTEAFF. CDR3 nucleotide sequence: TGTGCCAGCAGCTACCGAGAGAACACTGAAGCTTTCTTT.

The CDR3 loop reads CASSRSGGLEDTQYF. For the CDR3, the DNA is TGTGCCAGCAGTCGTAGCGGGGGGTTGGAAGATACGCAGTATTTT. This chain links TRBV7-3 with TRBJ2-3, with 10 bases lining up with TRBD2. This CDR3 has 15 amino acids. Germline trimming cut 6 bases from V and 5 bases from J; bases unmatched to any gene: 8. Germline CDR1 is SGHTA and CDR2 is FQGTGA.

Details on this clone: One junction end disagrees with the germline gene, perhaps due to a read error. V and J are TRBV5-4 and TRBJ1-3; TRBD1 agrees at 11 bases. Germline CDR1 and CDR2: SGHNT and YYREEE (reference sequence). CDR3 length: 16 residues. The CDR3 sequence: CASSDEGTGGRNAIYF. The CDR3 DNA is TGTGCCAGCAGCGATGAAGGGACAGGGGGTAGAAACGCCATATATTTT.

The chain has TRBV5-4 and TRBJ2-3; maybe TRBD2 (5 bases). This CDR3 has 20 residues. The V gene lost 4 bases and the J gene lost 3 bases, with 30 bases spanning the gap. CDR1 is SGHNT and CDR2 is YYREEE in the germline V gene (reference sequence). This CDR3 is CASSPLVFAKRHRDTDTQYF. The CDR3 region has the DNA TGTGCCAGCAGCCCTCTGGTATTCGCCAAGAGGCACCGGGATACAGATACGCAGTATTTT. Together with reference TRBV5-4 and TRBJ2-3, the CDR3 gives the full variable domain: ETGVTQSPTHLIKTRGQQVTLRCSSQSGHNTVSWYQQALGQGPQFIFQYYREEENGRGNFPPRFSGLQFPNYSSELNVNALELDDSALYLCASSPLVFAKRHRDTDTQYFGPGTRLTVL.

The CDR3 here is CASSVLAGTANEQFF. The DNA for the CDR3 is TGTGCCAGCAGTGTTCTAGCGGGGACCGCGAATGAGCAGTTCTTC. This chain links TRBV7-9 with TRBJ2-1; 9 positions match TRBD2. V was pared by 6 bases and J by 7 bases, with 10 bases of the junction left unmatched. Looked up from germline, CDR1 is SEHNR and CDR2 is FQNEAQ (reference sequence). CDR3 size: 15 residues.

V is TRBV2 and J is TRBJ2-7, with 10 bases that match TRBD1. The CDR3 is 11 amino acids. V was clipped by 7 bases and J by 12 bases; unmatched bases: 6. CDR1 SNHLY and CDR2 FYNNEI come from the germline V gene. CDR3 sequence: CASKEGTGVYF. CDR3 DNA sequence: TGTGCCAGCAAGGAGGGGACAGGGGTGTACTTC. Filled out from reference TRBV2 and TRBJ2-7, the complete variable domain reads EPEVTQTPSHQVTQMGQEVILRCVPISNHLYFYWYRQILGQKVEFLVSFYNNEISEKSEIFDDQFSVERPDGSNFTLKIRSTKLEDSAMYFCASKEGTGVYFGPGTRLTVT.

The genes are TRBV7-9 and TRBJ2-7, with D unclear. Germline lookup yields CDR1 SEHNR and CDR2 FQNEAQ (reference sequence). This CDR3 has 13 amino acids. The ends were cut back, 4 bases at V and 1 base at J, with 8 bases in the middle. Here the CDR3 reads CASSSPTSYEQYF. In DNA, the CDR3 is TGTGCCAGCAGCTCGCCGACATCCTACGAGCAGTACTTC.

This clone was seen once. The rearrangement uses TRBV4-1 and TRBJ2-7; maybe TRBD2 (5 bases). CDR3 length: 13 amino acids. The V gene lost 4 bases and the J gene lost 5 bases, with 12 bases spanning the gap. The germline V gene has CDR1 MGHRA and CDR2 YSYEKL. The CDR3 region is CASSREIPDEQYF. The CDR3 DNA follows: TGCGCCAGCAGCCGGGAGATCCCCGACGAGCAGTACTTC.

Only a few counts were recorded for this clone. The chain joins TRBV13 to TRBJ1-2; TRBD1 agrees at 9 bases. The germline gives CDR1 PRHDT, CDR2 FYEKMQ (reference sequence). The J segment lost 0 bases and the V segment lost 5 bases, leaving 10 bases of the junction unmatched. The CDR3 sequence is 17 residues long. The chain's CDR3 is CASSTTQGAISNYGYTF. The CDR3 coding sequence is TGTGCCAGCAGCACAACACAGGGGGCGATATCTAACTATGGCTACACCTTC.

The rearrangement joins TRBV5-4 to TRBJ2-3; TRBD2 is a possible D gene (6 bases). From germline, CDR1 is SGHNT and CDR2 YYREEE (reference sequence). V gave up 4 bases and J gave up 6 bases, with 18 bases separating them. The CDR3 length is 15 residues. The CDR3 region is CASSPPGVQGDTQYF. In DNA form, the CDR3 reads TGTGCCAGCAGCCCCCCGGGAGTCCAAGGCGATACGCAGTATTTT.